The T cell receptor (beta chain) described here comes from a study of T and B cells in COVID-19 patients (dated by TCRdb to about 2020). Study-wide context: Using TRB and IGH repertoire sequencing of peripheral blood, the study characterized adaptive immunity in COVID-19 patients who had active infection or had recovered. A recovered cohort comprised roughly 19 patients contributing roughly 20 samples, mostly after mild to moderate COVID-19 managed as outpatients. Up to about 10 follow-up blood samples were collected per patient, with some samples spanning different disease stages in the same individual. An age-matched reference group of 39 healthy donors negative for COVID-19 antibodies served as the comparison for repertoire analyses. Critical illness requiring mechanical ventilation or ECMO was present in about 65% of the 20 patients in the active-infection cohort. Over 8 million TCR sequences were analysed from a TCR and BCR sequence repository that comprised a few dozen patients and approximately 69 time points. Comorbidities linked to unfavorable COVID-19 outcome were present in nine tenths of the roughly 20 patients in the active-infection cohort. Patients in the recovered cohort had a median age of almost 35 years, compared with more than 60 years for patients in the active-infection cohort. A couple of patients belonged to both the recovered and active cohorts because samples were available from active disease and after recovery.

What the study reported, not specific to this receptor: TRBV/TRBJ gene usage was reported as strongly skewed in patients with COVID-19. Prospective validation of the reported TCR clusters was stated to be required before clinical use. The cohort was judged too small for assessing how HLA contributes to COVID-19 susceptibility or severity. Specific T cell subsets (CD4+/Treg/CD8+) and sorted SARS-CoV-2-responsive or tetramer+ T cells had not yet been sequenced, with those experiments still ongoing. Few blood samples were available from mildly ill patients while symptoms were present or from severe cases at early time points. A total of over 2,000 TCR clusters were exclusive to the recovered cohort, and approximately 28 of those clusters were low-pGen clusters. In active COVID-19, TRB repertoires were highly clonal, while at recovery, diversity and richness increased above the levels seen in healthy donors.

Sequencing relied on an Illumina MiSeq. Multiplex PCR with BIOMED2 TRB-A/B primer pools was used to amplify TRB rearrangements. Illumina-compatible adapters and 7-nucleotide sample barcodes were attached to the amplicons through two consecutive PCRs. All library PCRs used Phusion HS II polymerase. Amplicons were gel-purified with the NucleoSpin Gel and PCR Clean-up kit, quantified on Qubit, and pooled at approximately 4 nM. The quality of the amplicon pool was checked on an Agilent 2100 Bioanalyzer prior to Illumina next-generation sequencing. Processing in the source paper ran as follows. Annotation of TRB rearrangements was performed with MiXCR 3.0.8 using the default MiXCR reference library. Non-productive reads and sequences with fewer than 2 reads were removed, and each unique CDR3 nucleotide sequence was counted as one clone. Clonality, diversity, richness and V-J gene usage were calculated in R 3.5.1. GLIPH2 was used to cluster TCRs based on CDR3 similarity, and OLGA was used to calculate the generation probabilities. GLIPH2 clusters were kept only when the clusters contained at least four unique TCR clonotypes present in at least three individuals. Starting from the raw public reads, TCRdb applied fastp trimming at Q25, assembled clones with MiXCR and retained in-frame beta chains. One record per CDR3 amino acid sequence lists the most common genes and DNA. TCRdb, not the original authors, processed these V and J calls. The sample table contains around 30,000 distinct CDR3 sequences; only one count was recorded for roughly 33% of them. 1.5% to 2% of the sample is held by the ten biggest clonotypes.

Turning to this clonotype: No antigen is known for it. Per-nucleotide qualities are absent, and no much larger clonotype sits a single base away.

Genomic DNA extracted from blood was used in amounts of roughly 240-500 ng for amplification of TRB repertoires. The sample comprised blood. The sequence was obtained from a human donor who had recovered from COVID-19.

CDR3 sequence: CASSQGGTSTDTQYF. The DNA sequence is as follows: TGTGCCAGCAGCCAAGGGGGGACTAGCACAGATACGCAGTATTTT. The receptor chain draws on TRBV7-6 and TRBJ2-3; the D gene cannot be resolved beyond TRBD1 or TRBD2, each matching 6 bases. The V end loses 5 bases and the J end loses 0 bases, and a stretch of 12 bases separates them. From its cysteine to its phenylalanine, the CDR3 spans 15 amino acids. The DNA shown is the 45-base CDR3, in frame from base 1. From a lookup of the germline V gene, CDR1 and CDR2 are SGHVS and FNYEAQ.